These T cell receptor beta chains were read from a single sample in a study of neoadjuvant nivolumab and ipilimumab in lung cancer. Generated by immunoSEQ multiplex PCR, the TCRdb table keeps only in-frame clones and is missing some. Altogether roughly 20,000 clones are present, approximately 86% being singletons, with the ten largest covering more than 20%. The sequencing here drew on peripheral blood, taken before neoadjuvant nivolumab, alone or with ipilimumab. The receptors stem from an adult with non-small cell lung cancer. Each CDR3 is given with its conserved first and last residue.

v_gene: TRBV5-1; CDR3aa: CASSADIPSYEQYF
v_gene: TRBV5-4; CDR3aa: CASSFRGENQPQHF
v_gene: TRBV28; CDR3aa: CASSLYSPGNTEAFF
v_gene: TRBV14; CDR3aa: CASSQSGHYNEQFF
v_gene: TRBV11-3; CDR3aa: CASSLSYNEQFF
v_gene: TRBV30; CDR3aa: CACERRGSGLF
v_gene: TRBV14; CDR3aa: CASSQNGGTEAFF
v_gene: TRBV7-2; CDR3aa: CASSSRQRGEQYF
v_gene: TRBV5-1; CDR3aa: CASSLATTDNEQFF
v_gene: TRBV5-4; CDR3aa: CASSLGDNYEQYF
v_gene: TRBV11-2; CDR3aa: CASSLDANGEAFF
v_gene: TRBV18; CDR3aa: CASSLNPATEAFF
v_gene: TRBV18; CDR3aa: CASSPPGRQDDGYTF
v_gene: TRBV30; CDR3aa: CAWATGLNTEAFF
v_gene: TRBV18; CDR3aa: CASSAGASNEKLFF
v_gene: TRBV7-9; CDR3aa: CASSLGPITGELFF
v_gene: TRBV5-1; CDR3aa: CASSSRQLGETQYF
v_gene: TRBV5-5; CDR3aa: CASSPRSAGNNEQFF
v_gene: TRBV5-5; CDR3aa: CASSVLAARTSVPSYNEQFF
v_gene: TRBV7-2; CDR3aa: CASSLMQGSSYEQYF
v_gene: TRBV11-2; CDR3aa: CASSVSGGYNEQFF
v_gene: TRBV11-3; CDR3aa: CASSPKGAARVGEQFF
v_gene: TRBV11-2; CDR3aa: CASSAGVGAFF
v_gene: TRBV7-2; CDR3aa: CASSERYREGPEQYF
v_gene: TRBV5-1; CDR3aa: CASSSRSGDNEQFF
v_gene: TRBV5-1; CDR3aa: CASSSSGTSRRSWVF
v_gene: TRBV5-4; CDR3aa: CASSLSQVNYGYTF